The sequence of this T cell receptor (beta chain) was determined in a study of CD8 T cells in Susac syndrome. This clonotype appeared a few times. Negative isolation yielded the CD8+ and CD4+ T cells, while FACS enriched the TEMRA cells. This CDR3 spans 14 amino acids. V was pared by 0 bases and J by 0 bases, with 5 bases between. Per the germline V gene, CDR1 is LGHNA and CDR2 is YSLEER. About 0.5 to 1 ug RNA was reverse transcribed with random hexamers. Via MiXCR, TCRdb re-called the immunoSEQ multiplex PCR reads, giving one row per CDR3 protein. Among a few hundred thousand distinct CDR3 sequences, about 94% were seen once, and the ten largest hold around 0.15%.

Sequencing was performed on CD8+ T cells from PBMCs. The chain recombines TRBV4-3 with TRBJ1-1; D gene unclear. This TCR came from a human donor with multiple sclerosis. The CDR3 reads CASSQEGLNTEAFF. The CDR3 region has the DNA TGCGCCAGCAGCCAAGAAGGTCTGAACACTGAAGCTTTCTTT.